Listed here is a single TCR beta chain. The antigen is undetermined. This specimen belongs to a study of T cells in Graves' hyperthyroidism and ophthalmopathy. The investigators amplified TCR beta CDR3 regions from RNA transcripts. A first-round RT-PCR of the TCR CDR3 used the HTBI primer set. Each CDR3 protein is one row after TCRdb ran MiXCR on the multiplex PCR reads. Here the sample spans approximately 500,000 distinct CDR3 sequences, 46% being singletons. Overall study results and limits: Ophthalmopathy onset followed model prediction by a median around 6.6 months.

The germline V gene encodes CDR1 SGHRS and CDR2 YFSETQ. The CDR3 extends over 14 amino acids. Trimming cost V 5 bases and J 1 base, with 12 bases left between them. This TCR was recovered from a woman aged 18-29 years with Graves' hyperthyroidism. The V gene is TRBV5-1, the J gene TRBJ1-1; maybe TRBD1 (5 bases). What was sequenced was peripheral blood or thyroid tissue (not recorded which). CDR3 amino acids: CASRAGARNTEAFF. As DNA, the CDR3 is TGCGCCAGCAGGGCCGGGGCGAGGAACACTGAAGCTTTCTTT.